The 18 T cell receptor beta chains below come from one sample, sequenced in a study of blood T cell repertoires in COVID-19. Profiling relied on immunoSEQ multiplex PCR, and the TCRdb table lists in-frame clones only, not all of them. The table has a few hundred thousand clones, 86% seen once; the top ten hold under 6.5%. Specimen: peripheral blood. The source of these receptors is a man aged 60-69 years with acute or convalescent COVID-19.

CDR3 sequence (DNA): TGTGCCAGCAGCTTAGCTTCTCGGGATGTGACTGAAGCTTTCTTT. Its protein product is CASSLASRDVTEAFF. The V and J genes are TRBV11-1 and TRBJ1-1; D unresolved. V gave up 0 bases and J gave up 5 bases, with 13 bases separating them. This CDR3 has 15 residues. CDR1 SGHAT and CDR2 FQDESV come from the germline V gene (reference sequence).

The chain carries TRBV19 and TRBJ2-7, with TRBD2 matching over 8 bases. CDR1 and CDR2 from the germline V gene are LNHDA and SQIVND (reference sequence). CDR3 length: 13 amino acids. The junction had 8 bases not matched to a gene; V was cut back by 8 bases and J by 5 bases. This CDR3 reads CASATGGGHEQYF. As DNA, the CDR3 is TGTGCCAGTGCCACCGGGGGGGGCCACGAGCAGTACTTC.

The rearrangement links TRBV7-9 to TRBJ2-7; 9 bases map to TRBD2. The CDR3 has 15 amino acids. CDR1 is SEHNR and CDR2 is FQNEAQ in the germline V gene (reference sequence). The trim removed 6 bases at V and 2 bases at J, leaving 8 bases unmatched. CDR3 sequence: CASSRSGSATYEQYF. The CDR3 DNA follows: TGTGCCAGCAGTCGTAGCGGGAGCGCTACCTACGAGCAGTACTTC. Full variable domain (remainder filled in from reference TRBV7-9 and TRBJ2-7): DTGVSQNPRHKITKRGQNVTFRCDPISEHNRLYWYRQTLGQGPEFLTYFQNEAQLEKSRLLSDRFSAERPKGSFSTLEIQRTEQGDSAMYLCASSRSGSATYEQYFGPGTRLTVT.

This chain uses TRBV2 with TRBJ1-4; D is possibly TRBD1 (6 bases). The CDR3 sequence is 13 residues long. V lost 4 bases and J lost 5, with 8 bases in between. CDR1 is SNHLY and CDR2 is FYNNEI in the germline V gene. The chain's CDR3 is CASSAGANEKLFF. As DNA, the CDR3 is TGTGCCAGCAGTGCAGGGGCAAATGAAAAACTGTTTTTT.

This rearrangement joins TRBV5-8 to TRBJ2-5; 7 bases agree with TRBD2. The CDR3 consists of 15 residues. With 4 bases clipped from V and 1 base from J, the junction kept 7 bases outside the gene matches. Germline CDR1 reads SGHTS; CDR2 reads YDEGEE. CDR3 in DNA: TGTGCCAGCAGCCGAGGGTCTAGCGGCCAAGAGACCCAGTACTTC. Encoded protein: CASSRGSSGQETQYF.

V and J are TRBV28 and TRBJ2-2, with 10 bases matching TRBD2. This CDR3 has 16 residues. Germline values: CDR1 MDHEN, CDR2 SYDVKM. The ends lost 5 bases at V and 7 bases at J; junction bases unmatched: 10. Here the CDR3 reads CASSIELAGVSGELFF. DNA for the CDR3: TGTGCCAGCAGTATTGAGCTAGCGGGAGTTAGCGGGGAGCTGTTTTTT.

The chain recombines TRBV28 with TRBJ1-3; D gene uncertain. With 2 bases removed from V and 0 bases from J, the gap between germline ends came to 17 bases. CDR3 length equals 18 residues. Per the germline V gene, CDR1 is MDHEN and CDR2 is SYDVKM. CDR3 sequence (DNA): TGTGCCAGCAGTTTAAGGAGGGTCTCGGGCCTCTCTGGAAACACCATATATTTT. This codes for CASSLRRVSGLSGNTIYF.

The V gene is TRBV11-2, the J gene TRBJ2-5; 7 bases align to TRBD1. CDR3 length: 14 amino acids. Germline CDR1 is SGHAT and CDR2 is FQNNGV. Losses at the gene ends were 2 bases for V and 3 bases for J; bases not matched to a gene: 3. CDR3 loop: CASSLTGVEETQYF. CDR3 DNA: TGTGCCAGCAGCTTAACAGGGGTGGAAGAGACCCAGTACTTC.

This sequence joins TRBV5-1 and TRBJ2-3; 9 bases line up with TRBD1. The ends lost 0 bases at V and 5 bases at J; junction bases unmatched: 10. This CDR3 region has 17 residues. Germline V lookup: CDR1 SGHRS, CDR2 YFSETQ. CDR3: CASSLEGTGRGGDTQYF. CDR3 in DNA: TGCGCCAGCAGCTTGGAGGGGACAGGGAGGGGAGGAGATACGCAGTATTTT. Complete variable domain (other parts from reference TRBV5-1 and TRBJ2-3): KAGVTQTPRYLIKTRGQQVTLSCSPISGHRSVSWYQQTPGQGLQFLFEYFSETQRNKGNFPGRFSGRQFSNSRSEMNVSTLELGDSALYLCASSLEGTGRGGDTQYFGPGTRLTVL.

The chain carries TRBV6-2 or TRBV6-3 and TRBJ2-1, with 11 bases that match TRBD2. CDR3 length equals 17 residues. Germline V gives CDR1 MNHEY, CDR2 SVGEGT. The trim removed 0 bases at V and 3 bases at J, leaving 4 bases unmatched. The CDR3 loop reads CASSYSASGRYYNEQFF. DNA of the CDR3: TGTGCCAGCAGTTACTCGGCTAGCGGGAGGTACTACAATGAGCAGTTCTTC.

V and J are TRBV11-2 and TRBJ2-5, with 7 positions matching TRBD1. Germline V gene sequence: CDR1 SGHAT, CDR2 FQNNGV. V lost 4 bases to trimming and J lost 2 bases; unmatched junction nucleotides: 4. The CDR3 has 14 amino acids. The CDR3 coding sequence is TGTGCCAGCAGCTCAACAGGGGTGCAAGAGACCCAGTACTTC. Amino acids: CASSSTGVQETQYF.

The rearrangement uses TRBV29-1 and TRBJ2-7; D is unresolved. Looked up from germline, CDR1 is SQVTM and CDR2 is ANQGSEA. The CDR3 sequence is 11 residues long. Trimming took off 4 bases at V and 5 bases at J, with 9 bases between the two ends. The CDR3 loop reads CSVASVDEQYF. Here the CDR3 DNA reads TGCAGCGTTGCGTCGGTCGACGAGCAGTACTTC.

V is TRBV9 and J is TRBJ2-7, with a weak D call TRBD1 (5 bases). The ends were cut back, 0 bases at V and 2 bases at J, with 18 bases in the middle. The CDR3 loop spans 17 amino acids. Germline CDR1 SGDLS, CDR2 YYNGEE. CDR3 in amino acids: CASSVDQGTGGPYEQYF. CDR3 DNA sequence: TGTGCCAGCAGCGTAGATCAGGGCACAGGTGGCCCCTACGAGCAGTACTTC.

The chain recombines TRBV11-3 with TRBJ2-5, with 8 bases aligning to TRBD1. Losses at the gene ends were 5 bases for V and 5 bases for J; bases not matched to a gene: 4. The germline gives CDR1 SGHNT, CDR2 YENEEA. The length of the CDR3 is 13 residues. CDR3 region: CASSQDRGETQYF. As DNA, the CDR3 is TGTGCCAGCAGCCAAGACAGGGGTGAGACCCAGTACTTC.

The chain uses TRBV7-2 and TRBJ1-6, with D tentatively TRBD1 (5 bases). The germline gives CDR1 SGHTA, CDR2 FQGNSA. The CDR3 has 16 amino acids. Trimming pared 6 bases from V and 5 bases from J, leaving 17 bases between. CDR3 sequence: CASRGGTAGNNSPLHF. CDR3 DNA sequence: TGTGCCAGCAGGGGCGGGACGGCCGGCAATAATTCACCCCTCCACTTT.

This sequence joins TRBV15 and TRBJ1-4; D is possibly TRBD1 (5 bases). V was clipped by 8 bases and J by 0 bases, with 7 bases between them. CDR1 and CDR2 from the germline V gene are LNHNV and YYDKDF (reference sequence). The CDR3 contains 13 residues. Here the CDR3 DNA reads TGTGCCACCGGGACTGCAACTAATGAAAAACTGTTTTTT. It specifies CATGTATNEKLFF. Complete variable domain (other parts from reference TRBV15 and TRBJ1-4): DAMVIQNPRYQVTQFGKPVTLSCSQTLNHNVMYWYQQKSSQAPKLLFHYYDKDFNNEADTPDNFQSRRPNTSFCFLDIRSPGLGDTAMYLCATGTATNEKLFFGSGTQLSVL.

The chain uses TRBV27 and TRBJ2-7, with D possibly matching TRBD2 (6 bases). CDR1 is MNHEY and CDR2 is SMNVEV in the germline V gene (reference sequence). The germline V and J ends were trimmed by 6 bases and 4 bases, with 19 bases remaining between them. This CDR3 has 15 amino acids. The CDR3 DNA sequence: TGTGCCAGCAGCCCCCCCGCCGGGACTGGTTACGAGCAGTACTTC. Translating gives CASSPPAGTGYEQYF.

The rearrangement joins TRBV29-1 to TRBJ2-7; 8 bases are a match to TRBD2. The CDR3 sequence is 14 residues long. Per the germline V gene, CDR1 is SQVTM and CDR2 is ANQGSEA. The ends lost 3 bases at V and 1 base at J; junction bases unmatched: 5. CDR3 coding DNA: TGCAGCGTTGACGTAGCGGGGACGTCCTACGAGCAGTACTTC. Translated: CSVDVAGTSYEQYF.